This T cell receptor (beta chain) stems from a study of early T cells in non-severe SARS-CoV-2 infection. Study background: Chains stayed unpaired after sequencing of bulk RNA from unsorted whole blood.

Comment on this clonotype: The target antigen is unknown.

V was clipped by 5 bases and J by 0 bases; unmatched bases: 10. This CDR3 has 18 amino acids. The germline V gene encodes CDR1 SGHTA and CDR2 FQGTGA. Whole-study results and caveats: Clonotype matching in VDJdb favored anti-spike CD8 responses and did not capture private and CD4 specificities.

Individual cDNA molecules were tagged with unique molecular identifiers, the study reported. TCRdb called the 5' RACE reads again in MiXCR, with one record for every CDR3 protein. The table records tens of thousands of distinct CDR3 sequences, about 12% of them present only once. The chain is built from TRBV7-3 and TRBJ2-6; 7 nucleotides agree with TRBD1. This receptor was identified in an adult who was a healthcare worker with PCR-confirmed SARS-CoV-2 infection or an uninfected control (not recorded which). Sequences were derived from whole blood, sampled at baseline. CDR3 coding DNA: TGTGCCAGCAGCGTTACCGGGACAGCCTTCTCTGGGGCCAACGTCCTGACTTTC. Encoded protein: CASSVTGTAFSGANVLTF.